This T cell receptor (beta chain) stems from a study of shared clonotypes between healthy human individuals. Findings and caveats of the study: Clonotype sharing across donors was expected to vary with sequencing depth. Large sequencing depth failed to make sorted-subset sequencing complete, rarefaction showed.

The germline gives CDR1 SGHRS, CDR2 YFSETQ. The CDR3 spans 15 residues. The V gene lost 0 bases and the J gene lost 0 bases, with 6 bases spanning the gap. CD45RO+ cells were combined with CCR7-negative CD45RA+ TemRA cells to form CD8 memory. Method: immunoSEQ multiplex PCR; TCRdb's copy keeps in-frame clones and lacks some. Of approximately 350,000 clones listed, around 96% are singletons. A note on this clone: Its antigen remains unknown.

The chain uses TRBV5-1 and TRBJ2-2; D not resolved. The sequence derives from a man aged 30-40 years in good health. Source material: memory CD8+ T cells sorted from blood. Subset defined: CD45RO+ cells pooled with CCR7-negative TemRA cells. This CDR3 reads CASSLGTPNTGELFF. For the CDR3, the DNA is TGCGCCAGCAGCTTGGGGACCCCGAACACCGGGGAGCTGTTTTTT.